This record covers a single T cell receptor (beta chain). Its antigen target is currently unknown. The germline V gene provides CDR1 MGHRA and CDR2 YSYEKL. CDR3 length: 16 amino acids, cysteine to phenylalanine. No DNA was logged. This sample is part of a study of CXCR3-negative and CXCR3-positive naive CD8 T cells (dated by TCRdb to between 2017 and 2020). As for the study more broadly: Approximately 130 million TRB reads were obtained in total, roughly 1.5 +/- 0.3 million reads per library. Diversity and physicochemical repertoire analyses were performed on about 12 donors pooled from two independent experiments. The TRBV-TRBJ cluster analysis covered naive subsets from five or six donors and memory cells from 3 donors. Here is what the overall study found, with its caveats: Freshly isolated PBMCs were used for most assays because CXCR3 expression partially decreased after cryopreservation. Repertoire diversity was comparably high in both naive subsets but much lower in memory CD8+ T cells. Because surface CD5, which is linked to self-reactivity in mice, was comparable between the naive subsets, TCR interaction strength was also inferred from TRB CDR3 physicochemical properties. Within the same donor, TRBV-TRBJ usage looked similar between naive CXCR3-negative and CXCR3-positive cells, but memory cells had distinct patterns. TRB CDR3s from CXCR3-positive naive cells showed higher hydrophobicity (lower Kidera factor 4), lower energy, and higher strength and volume indices than CXCR3-negative naive cells.

These reads were obtained on a NextSeq 550. The Human TCR Profiling Kit (MiLaboratory) was used to make UMI-labeled 5' RACE TRB cDNA libraries. cDNA synthesis used the entire amount of extracted RNA, and PCR amplification then used the entire amount of cDNA produced. Libraries were prepared in parallel with an identical number of PCR cycles. From the authors' description of their analysis: With a minimum of two reads required per UMI, MIGEC and MiXCR pulled out about 49,000 +/- 11,000 unique UMI-labeled TRB cDNA molecules from each library. Each library averaged 40,000 +/- 10,000 functional in-frame TRB CDR3 nucleotide clonotypes without stop codons. After downsampling to 5000 UMI-labeled TRB molecules per sample, diversity metrics such as normalized Shannon-Wiener and Chao1 were calculated in VDJtools. VDJtools computed clonotype-size-weighted physicochemical properties of the central five CDR3 residues: interaction energy, strength, volume and Kidera factor 4. TCRdb reprocessed the sequencing reads and holds a single record per CDR3 protein sequence, with no DNA. TCRdb, not the authors, supplied the V and J calls. This sample's table has entries for 100,000 to 150,000 distinct CDR3 sequences. Jointly, the top ten make up 0.29% of the sample.

For each CD8+ T cell subset, flow sorting was done in triplicate, and under 350,000 cells per subset went directly into RLT lysis buffer. To exclude memory contaminants, naive CD8+ T cells were stringently defined as CD45RO-CCR7+CD27+CD95-. Peripheral blood mononuclear cells were isolated from buffy coats using standard density gradient centrifugation. Naive CXCR3-negative and CXCR3-positive CD8+ T cells were flow-sorted using a FACSAria III. An RNeasy Mini Kit was used to extract total RNA from the sorted cells. This sequence was found in a human donor in good health. Some clones in this sample may be carry-over from other donors' samples. The sequenced sample was naive CXCR3- CD8+ T cells from blood. The cell subset or site label corresponds to: CD45RO-CCR7+CD27+CD95- naive CD8+ T cells lacking CXCR3 (TNR3-). The chain was built from TRBV4-1 and TRBJ2-5; TCRdb's D call of TRBD2 is untestable without DNA. The CDR3 region: CASSQAGSLRQETQYF.